This is a list of T cell receptor beta chains from one sample in a study of blood T cell repertoires in COVID-19. Measured with immunoSEQ multiplex PCR; TCRdb has only the in-frame clones, and not every one. The repertoire holds fewer than 45,000 clones, approximately 90% seen once, with around 5% in the top ten. The sequencing input was peripheral blood. These receptors were collected from a human donor in a cohort sampled during active COVID-19. Each CDR3 is given with its conserved first and last residue. Fields, in order: D gene, clone size, V gene, J gene, CDR3 DNA, CDR3 protein. The D gene is left open where the match is weak. Some rows have no size entry. The others give once, few or many, or a class for an expanded clone.

>TRBD2|NA|TRBV27|TRBJ2-5
TGTGCCAGCAGTTTAAGGGACGGGACTAGCCTCTCGGAGGCCCAGTACTTC
CASSLRDGTSLSEAQYF
>TRBD1|few|TRBV9|TRBJ2-7
TGTGCCAGCAGCGTAACTCCTGGACAGGGGGCCTACGAGCAGTACTTC
CASSVTPGQGAYEQYF
>TRBD2|once|TRBV7-9|TRBJ2-7
TGTGCCAGCAGCTCTACTAGCGGGGGGAACTACGAGCAGTACTTC
CASSSTSGGNYEQYF
>NA|NA|TRBV27|TRBJ2-3
TGTGCCAGCAGTTTAAATACATGGGATACGCAGTATTTT
CASSLNTWDTQYF
>NA|NA|TRBV11-1|TRBJ1-2
TGTGCCAGCAGCTTTGCTAGACGGAATTCTAACTATGGCTACACCTTC
CASSFARRNSNYGYTF
>TRBD2|few|TRBV5-4|TRBJ2-5
TGTGCCAGCAGCGAGGGACTAGCGGGAGGAGGCGAGACCCAGTACTTC
CASSEGLAGGGETQYF
>NA|NA|TRBV7-9|TRBJ2-5
TGTGCCAGCAGCTTCATACCTCCCTGGTCCGGGGAGACCCAGTACTTC
CASSFIPPWSGETQYF
>NA|once|TRBV5-1|TRBJ2-7
TGCGCCAGCAGCTTGTCTGGCAGGGCCGCCTACGAGCAGTACTTC
CASSLSGRAAYEQYF
>TRBD1|NA|TRBV6-5|TRBJ1-2
TGTGCCAGCAAAACAGGGGACTATGGCTACACCTTC
CASKTGDYGYTF
>TRBD2|NA|TRBV14|TRBJ2-1
TGTGCCAGCAGCCACGGGGGGGTGGTTTTGGAGCAGTTCTTC
CASSHGGVVLEQFF
>TRBD2|NA|TRBV7-9|TRBJ2-1
TGTGCCAGCAGCATCCGCGGGGGGGCCTTCTACAATGAGCAGTTCTTC
CASSIRGGAFYNEQFF
>NA|NA|TRBV14|TRBJ2-3
TGTGCCAGCAGCCAATTCTGGTCGGGAGATCGGGATACGCAGTATTTT
CASSQFWSGDRDTQYF
>TRBD1|NA|TRBV5-1|TRBJ2-7
TGCGCCAGCAGCTTGGGGGACAGCATAACCTACGAGCAGTACTTC
CASSLGDSITYEQYF
>NA|NA|TRBV28|TRBJ1-1
TGTGCCAGCAGTTCGACTCTGGGTGCTTTCTTT
CASSSTLGAFF
>NA|NA|TRBV3-1/TRBV3-2|TRBJ2-2
TGTGCCAGCAGCCCATCGGGACTTCTAAACACCGGGGAGCTGTTTTTT
CASSPSGLLNTGELFF
>TRBD1|NA|TRBV25-1|TRBJ2-1
TGTGCCAGCAGGAGGGGAATCGTACGACAGGGTAAGAATGAGCAGTTCTTC
CASRRGIVRQGKNEQFF
>NA|NA|TRBV6-5|TRBJ1-2
TGTGCCAGCAGTTTCCGAGACTATGGCTACACCTTC
CASSFRDYGYTF
>TRBD1|NA|TRBV5-6|TRBJ1-2
TGTGCCAGCAGCTTAGACAGGGCCGCCCTAGTCTATGGCTACACCTTC
CASSLDRAALVYGYTF
>TRBD2|NA|TRBV19|TRBJ2-7
TGTGCCAGTAGTGGGTCCCTAGCGGGAGTGCAGCAGTACTTC
CASSGSLAGVQQYF
>TRBD1|NA|TRBV15|TRBJ1-5
TGTGCCACCAGCAGCCTACAGGGGAGCCCCCACAATCAGCCCCAGCATTTT
CATSSLQGSPHNQPQHF
>NA|NA|TRBV4-3|TRBJ1-1
TGCGCCAGCAGCCAAGACGCAGGGGATAGGTCGGAAGCTTTCTTT
CASSQDAGDRSEAFF
>TRBD2|NA|TRBV14|TRBJ2-3
TGTGCCAGCAGCCAAGTGGCCGGGACTAGCGGCCTCACAGATACGCAGTATTTT
CASSQVAGTSGLTDTQYF
>TRBD1|NA|TRBV18|TRBJ1-6
TGTGCCAGCTCACCCCCGACGGGACAGGGTAGTTCACCCCTCCACTTT
CASSPPTGQGSSPLHF
>NA|few|TRBV2|TRBJ1-5
TGTGCCAGCAGTGAAGCGCATACAGGTAATCAGCCCCAGCATTTT
CASSEAHTGNQPQHF